The present T cell receptor beta chain was sequenced within a study of long-term antiretroviral therapy in people with HIV. V lost 3 bases, J lost 3 bases, and 5 bases lay in between. Germline assignment: CDR1 SEHNR and CDR2 FQNEAQ (reference sequence). This CDR3 contains 12 residues. Survey-level immunoSEQ v3.0 assays were run. The data were produced by immunoSEQ multiplex PCR, yet TCRdb's version contains in-frame clones alone and is incomplete. The sample includes over 20,000 clones, around 86% seen only once; the top ten take 3% to 4.5%. This TCR was recovered from a woman in her 30s with HIV. This chain links TRBV7-9 with TRBJ1-2, with a possible D match to TRBD1 (5 bases). Source: unsorted PBMCs, taken 1.9 years after starting antiretroviral therapy. This CDR3 reads CASSLGDYGYTF. In nucleotides, the CDR3 is TGTGCCAGCAGCTTGGGGGACTATGGCTACACCTTC.